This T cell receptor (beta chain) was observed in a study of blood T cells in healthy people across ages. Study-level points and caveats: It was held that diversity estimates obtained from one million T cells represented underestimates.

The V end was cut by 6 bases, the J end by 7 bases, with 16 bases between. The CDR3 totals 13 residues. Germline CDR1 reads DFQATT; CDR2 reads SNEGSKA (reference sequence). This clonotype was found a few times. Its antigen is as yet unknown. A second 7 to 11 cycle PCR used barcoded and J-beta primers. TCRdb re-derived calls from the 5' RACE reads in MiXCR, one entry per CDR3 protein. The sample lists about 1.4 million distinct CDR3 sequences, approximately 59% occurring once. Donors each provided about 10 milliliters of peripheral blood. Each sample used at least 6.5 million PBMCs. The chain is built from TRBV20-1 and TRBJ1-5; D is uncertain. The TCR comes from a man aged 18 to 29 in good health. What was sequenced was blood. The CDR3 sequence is CSATREAAQPQHF. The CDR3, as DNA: TGCAGTGCCACTAGGGAGGCAGCACAGCCCCAGCATTTT.